The 25 T cell receptor beta chains reported below all come from one sample, sequenced in a study of regulatory and conventional T cells in RAG deficiency. Blood CD4+ CD25-high CD127-low regulatory T cells supplied the genomic DNA template. Produced via immunoSEQ multiplex PCR; TCRdb's table is partial and in-frame only. The table lists roughly 30,000 clones, 90% to 95% of them singletons, with 0.7% to 0.95% in the top ten. Separately, the same data were catalogued under a study of regulatory T cells. That report adds: Amplification used 52 TRBV primers and 13 TRBJ primers.

The sample comprised Tregs sorted from blood. Every receptor here comes from a human donor in good health.

The chain is built from TRBV19 and TRBJ2-7; TRBD1 aligns across 7 bases. Unmatched junction bases numbered 4, after V lost 4 bases and J lost 4 bases. The germline CDR1 and CDR2 sequences are LNHDA and SQIVND (reference sequence). There are 13 residues in the CDR3. CDR3 coding DNA: TGTGCCAGTAGTAGCCGGACAGGTTACGAGCAGTACTTC. As protein: CASSSRTGYEQYF.

DNA of the CDR3: TGTGCCAGCAGCCGGACAGGGGGCTTCAGTCAGCCCCAGCATTTT. It yields the protein CASSRTGGFSQPQHF. The rearrangement uses TRBV6-1 and TRBJ1-5, with 11 bases lining up with TRBD1. The junction had 7 bases not matched to a gene; V was cut back by 6 bases and J by 6 bases. The germline gives CDR1 MNHNS, CDR2 SASEGT. CDR3 length: 15 residues.

A single count supports this clone. This rearrangement joins TRBV11-2 to TRBJ1-5; the D is unclear. Trimming left V 1 base short and J 5 bases short, with 6 bases between. Germline V CDR1 and CDR2: SGHAT, FQNNGV. CDR3 length: 13 amino acids. CDR3 loop: CASSLGRYQPQHF. In DNA form, the CDR3 reads TGTGCCAGCAGCTTAGGCCGTTATCAGCCCCAGCATTTT.

The chain has TRBV7-9 and TRBJ1-5; D is uncertain. CDR3 size: 15 residues. The germline V and J ends were trimmed by 2 bases and 5 bases, with 13 bases remaining between them. The germline V gene has CDR1 SEHNR and CDR2 FQNEAQ (reference sequence). CDR3 sequence: CASSLWSGDDQPQHF. CDR3 bases: TGTGCCAGCAGCTTATGGTCCGGGGATGATCAGCCCCAGCATTTT.

The chain couples TRBV27 to TRBJ2-1; a possible D gene is TRBD2 (6 bases). V lost 6 bases to trimming and J lost 3 bases, with 18 bases between them. Looked up from germline, CDR1 is MNHEY and CDR2 is SMNVEV (reference sequence). The CDR3 covers 16 residues. The CDR3 bases are TGTGCCAGCAGCCGACCTCGCGGGGATCTCTACAATGAGCAGTTCTTC. This codes for CASSRPRGDLYNEQFF.

This chain links TRBV7-2 with TRBJ2-2, with D hard to call. V was clipped by 5 bases and J by 4 bases, with 8 bases between them. This CDR3 contains 13 residues. Germline V gene data show CDR1 as SGHTA and CDR2 as FQGNSA. CDR3 DNA: TGTGCCAGCAGCGCGCCATTCACCGGGGAGCTGTTTTTT. Its translation is CASSAPFTGELFF.

The J gene is TRBJ2-1, the V gene TRBV4-1; the D gene is possibly TRBD2 (6 bases). Trimming cost V 0 bases and J 12 bases, with 9 bases left between them. Germline values: CDR1 MGHRA, CDR2 YSYEKL. This CDR3 spans 12 amino acids. Here the CDR3 reads CASSQEGLVQFF. CDR3 coding DNA: TGCGCCAGCAGCCAAGAGGGACTTGTGCAGTTCTTC.

The chain combines TRBV18 with TRBJ1-1, with no clear D. There are 13 residues in the CDR3. Trimming pared 1 base from V and 1 base from J, leaving 4 bases between. Germline-derived CDR1 and CDR2 are KGHSH and LQKENI. The CDR3, as DNA: TGTGCCAGCTCACCACAGCGGAACACTGAAGCTTTCTTT. As protein: CASSPQRNTEAFF.

This clone was recorded a few times. CDR3 region: CASSPPSGLKPNNYGYTF. CDR3 nucleotides: TGTGCCAGCTCACCACCGTCAGGGCTAAAACCAAATAACTATGGCTACACCTTC. The V gene is TRBV18, the J gene TRBJ1-2; weak D call: TRBD1 (5 bases). With 0 bases removed from V and 1 base from J, the gap between germline ends came to 18 bases. There are 18 residues in the CDR3. From germline, CDR1 is KGHSH and CDR2 LQKENI. Supplemented by reference TRBV18 and TRBJ1-2, the full variable domain reads NAGVMQNPRHLVRRRGQEARLRCSPMKGHSHVYWYRQLPEEGLKFMVYLQKENIIDESGMPKERFSAEFPKEGPSILRIQQVVRGDSAAYFCASSPPSGLKPNNYGYTFGSGTRLTVV.

In nucleotides, the CDR3 is TGTGCCAGCAGTACGCGGCAAGAACTATCACCCCTCCACTTT. Translated: CASSTRQELSPLHF. The chain uses TRBV6-1 and TRBJ1-6; unclear D gene. CDR3 length: 14 residues. The V end lost 5 bases, the J end lost 10 bases, and 15 bases lay between the germline ends. CDR1 is MNHNS, CDR2 SASEGT, per germline.

This clone was recorded only once. At one end the junction does not follow the germline gene, possibly because of a read error. This rearrangement joins TRBV27 to TRBJ2-7; D might be TRBD1 (6 bases). The germline CDR1 and CDR2 sequences are MNHEY and SMNVEV (reference sequence). The CDR3 consists of 12 residues. As DNA, the CDR3 is TGTGCCTGCAGGGGATCCCTCCACGAGCAGTACTTC. Amino acid sequence: CACRGSLHEQYF.

V usage is TRBV18 and J usage is TRBJ1-2; D is ambiguous. Trimming left V 1 base short and J 2 bases short, with 5 bases between. The CDR3 extends over 13 amino acids. Germline assignment: CDR1 KGHSH and CDR2 LQKENI. Written as DNA, the CDR3 is TGTGCCAGCTCACCACAGGAGAACTATGGCTACACCTTC. Its translation is CASSPQENYGYTF.

The chain has TRBV9 and TRBJ2-1; D might be TRBD1 (6 bases). V was clipped by 0 bases and J by 3 bases, with 7 bases between them. The CDR3 is 14 residues long. Germline values: CDR1 SGDLS, CDR2 YYNGEE. This CDR3 reads CASSVGQVYNEQFF. DNA of the CDR3: TGTGCCAGCAGCGTAGGACAGGTCTACAATGAGCAGTTCTTC.

This chain links TRBV6-1 with TRBJ2-7; D is ambiguous. CDR1 MNHNS and CDR2 SASEGT come from the germline V gene. The CDR3 loop spans 13 amino acids. The V gene lost 4 bases and the J gene lost 4 bases, with 11 bases spanning the gap. The CDR3: CASSVNSPYEQYF. The CDR3 bases are TGTGCCAGCAGTGTGAATTCGCCTTACGAGCAGTACTTC.

The CDR3 here is CSGGQPGNTIYF. In DNA, the CDR3 is TGCAGCGGGGGACAGCCCGGAAACACCATATATTTT. The rearrangement uses TRBV29-1 and TRBJ1-3; 7 nucleotides match TRBD1. The CDR3 extends over 12 amino acids. V dropped 7 bases and J dropped 4; count of bases not matched to a gene: 4. Germline CDR1 is SQVTM and CDR2 is ANQGSEA.

The chain joins TRBV5-1 to TRBJ1-1; 7 nucleotides agree with TRBD1. The germline V gene has CDR1 SGHRS and CDR2 YFSETQ. This CDR3 region has 16 residues. J lost 0 bases, V lost 7 bases, and 12 bases had no gene match. CDR3 nucleotides: TGCGCCAGCGGACCCGGGACAGCCCTACTGAACACTGAAGCTTTCTTT. This codes for CASGPGTALLNTEAFF.

The chain's CDR3 is CARGQGQADTQYF. The CDR3 DNA reads as TGTGCCAGGGGACAGGGACAAGCAGATACGCAGTATTTT. V gene TRBV19 combines with J gene TRBJ2-3, with 9 bases that match TRBD1. CDR1 and CDR2 (germline): LNHDA, SQIVND (reference sequence). The CDR3 length is 13 residues. V lost 9 bases and J lost 4; bases outside the gene matches: 5.

The chain is built from TRBV9 and TRBJ1-1; D call uncertain. The CDR3 covers 14 residues. V was shortened by 2 bases and J by 1 base, with 9 bases between the two germline ends. Germline CDR1 SGDLS, CDR2 YYNGEE. The CDR3 loop reads CASSVGRANTEAFF. The CDR3 DNA reads as TGTGCCAGCAGCGTTGGCAGAGCGAACACTGAAGCTTTCTTT.

About this clone: A read error may account for a junction end that differs from germline. V usage is TRBV14 and J usage is TRBJ2-7, with D possibly matching TRBD2 (7 bases). The CDR3 is 18 amino acids. Germline V gives CDR1 SGHDN, CDR2 FVKESK. This CDR3 is CAGSQVAGAYSISYEQYF. The CDR3 nucleotides are TGTGCCGGCAGCCAAGTTGCGGGGGCGTATTCCATCTCCTACGAGCAGTACTTC.

This clone has just one count. The J gene is TRBJ2-3, the V gene TRBV6-1, with D possibly matching TRBD2 (6 bases). This CDR3 spans 15 amino acids. Germline V CDR1 and CDR2: MNHNS, SASEGT. V was cut by 7 bases and J by 2 bases, with 16 bases left in between. CDR3 nucleotide sequence: TGTGCCAGCAAGATTCGGGGGATTAACACAGATACGCAGTATTTT. This encodes CASKIRGINTDTQYF.

The CDR3 DNA is TGCGCCAGCAGCTCCCAACAGGGTTTGCAAGAGCAGTTCTTC. Amino acid sequence: CASSSQQGLQEQFF. This rearrangement joins TRBV5-1 to TRBJ2-1; the D gene is possibly TRBD1 (6 bases). Germline-derived CDR1 and CDR2 are SGHRS and YFSETQ. The V end was cut by 3 bases, the J end by 10 bases, with 17 bases between. The CDR3 totals 14 residues.

The chain recombines TRBV10-1 with TRBJ1-1, with TRBD1 as a possible D gene (5 bases). The ends were cut back, 0 bases at V and 4 bases at J, with 12 bases in the middle. Germline assignment: CDR1 WNHNN and CDR2 SYGVQD (reference sequence). The CDR3 length is 15 residues. CDR3: CASSESAGLATEAFF. The CDR3, as DNA: TGCGCCAGCAGTGAGTCGGCAGGGCTGGCCACTGAAGCTTTCTTT.

The gene calls are TRBV11-2 and TRBJ1-2; D is possibly TRBD1 (6 bases). The CDR3 is 15 amino acids. Trimming took off 3 bases at V and 4 bases at J, with 15 bases between the two ends. Germline CDR1 reads SGHAT; CDR2 reads FQNNGV. The chain's CDR3 is CASSLGPGQSYGYTF. In DNA form, the CDR3 reads TGTGCCAGCAGCTTGGGGCCCGGACAGAGCTATGGCTACACCTTC. Combining the CDR3 with reference TRBV11-2 and TRBJ1-2 gives the whole variable domain EAGVAQSPRYKIIEKRQSVAFWCNPISGHATLYWYQQILGQGPKLLIQFQNNGVVDDSQLPKDRFSAERLKGVDSTLKIQPAKLEDSAVYLCASSLGPGQSYGYTFGSGTRLTVV.

In the case of this clone: A junction end diverges from the germline sequence, so it may reflect a read error. V is TRBV10-3 and J is TRBJ1-1; unclear D gene. The CDR3 runs 13 residues. The germline CDR1 and CDR2 sequences are ENHRY and SYGVKD. CDR3 protein: CAISESLKTEAFF. The CDR3, as DNA: TGTGCCATCAGTGAGTCGCTGAAGACTGAAGCTTTCTTT.

This chain connects TRBV2 to TRBJ2-2; 14 bases line up with TRBD2. Germline loops: CDR1 SNHLY, CDR2 FYNNEI. The CDR3 loop spans 18 amino acids. V gave up 4 bases and J gave up 3 bases; unmatched junction bases: 7. CDR3 protein: CASSVGLAGGRYTGELFF. DNA of the CDR3: TGTGCCAGCAGTGTAGGACTAGCGGGGGGCCGGTACACCGGGGAGCTGTTTTTT.